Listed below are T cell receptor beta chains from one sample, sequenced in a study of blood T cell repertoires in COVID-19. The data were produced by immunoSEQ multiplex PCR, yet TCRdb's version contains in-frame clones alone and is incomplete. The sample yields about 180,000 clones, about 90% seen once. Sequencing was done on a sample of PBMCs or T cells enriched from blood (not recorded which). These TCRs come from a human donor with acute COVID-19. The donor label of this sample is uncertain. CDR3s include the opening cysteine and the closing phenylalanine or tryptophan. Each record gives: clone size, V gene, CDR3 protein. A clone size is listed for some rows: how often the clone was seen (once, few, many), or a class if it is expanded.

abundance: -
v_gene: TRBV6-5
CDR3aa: CATSPTATNEKLFF

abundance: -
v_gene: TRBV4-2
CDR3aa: CASSLSGYNAETQYF

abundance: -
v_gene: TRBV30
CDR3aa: CAWRPGGGNTIYF

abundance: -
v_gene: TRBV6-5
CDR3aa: CASSSRGGAPFPEAFF

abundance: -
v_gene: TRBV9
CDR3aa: CASSVGTSGGILHF

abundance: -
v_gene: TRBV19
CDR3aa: CASSINLGTGAGVGEQYF

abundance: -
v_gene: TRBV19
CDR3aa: CASSPGSGGNQPQHF

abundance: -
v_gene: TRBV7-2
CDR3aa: CASSLTSGSYEQYF

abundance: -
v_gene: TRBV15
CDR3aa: CATSRGSYNEQFF

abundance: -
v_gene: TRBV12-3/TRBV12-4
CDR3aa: CASSLKPNTEAFF

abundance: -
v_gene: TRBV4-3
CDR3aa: CASSRGLAVGGRTDTQYF

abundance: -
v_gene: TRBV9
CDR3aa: CASSVAPGAYEQYF

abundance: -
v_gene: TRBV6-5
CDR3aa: CASRASGYDTQYF

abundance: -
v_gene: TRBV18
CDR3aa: CASSPHDRRAKNIQYF

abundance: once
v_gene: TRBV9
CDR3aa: CASSVAARSAGTDTQYF

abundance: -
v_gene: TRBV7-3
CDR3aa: CASSRGQGDGYTF

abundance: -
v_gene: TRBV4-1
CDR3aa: CASSPQGRGYGYTF

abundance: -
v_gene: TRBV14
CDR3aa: CASSQGAWGLARTQYF

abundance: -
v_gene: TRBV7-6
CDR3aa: CASSLASGDEQYF

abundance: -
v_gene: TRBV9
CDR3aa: CASSITGTRYNEQFF

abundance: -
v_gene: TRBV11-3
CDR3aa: CASSLEPSSGENTGELFF

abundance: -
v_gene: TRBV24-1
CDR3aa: CATRESAGNTIYF

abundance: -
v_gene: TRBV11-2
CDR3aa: CASSLGFQPDWEEQYF

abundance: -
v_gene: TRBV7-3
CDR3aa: CASSLSSQGARTEAFF

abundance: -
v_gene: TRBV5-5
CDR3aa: CASSLQGQSDSPLHF

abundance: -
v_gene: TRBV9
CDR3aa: CASSRDRGHETQYF

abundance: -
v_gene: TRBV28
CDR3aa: CASRRAGGFMNTEAFF

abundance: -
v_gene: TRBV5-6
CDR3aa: CASSLHDRLPYEQYF

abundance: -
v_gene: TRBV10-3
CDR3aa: CAISESQGMAGELFF

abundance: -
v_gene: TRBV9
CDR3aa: CASSPGRRSGELFF

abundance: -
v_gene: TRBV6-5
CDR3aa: CASSRHRATEAFF

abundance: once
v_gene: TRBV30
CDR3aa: CAWSPPGLTVYGYTF

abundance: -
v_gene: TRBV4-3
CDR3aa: CASSQDRRGPYEQYF

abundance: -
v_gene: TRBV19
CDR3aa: CASRKGTGGTHSGNTIYF

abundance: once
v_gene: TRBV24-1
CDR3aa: CATSEGLAGTDTQYF

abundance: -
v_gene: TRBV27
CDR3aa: CASSPTTGMNTEAFF

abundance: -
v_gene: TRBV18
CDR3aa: CASSPTGTGNTIYF

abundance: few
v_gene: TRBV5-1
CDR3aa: CASSSTVNYGYTF

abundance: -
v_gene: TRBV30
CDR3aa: CAWRTGQGLEAFF

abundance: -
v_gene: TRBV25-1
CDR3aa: CASSGGQYTEAFF

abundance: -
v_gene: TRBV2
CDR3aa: CASGARVTANTGELFF

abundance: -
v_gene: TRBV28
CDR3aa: CASSLIDLGQNYGYTF

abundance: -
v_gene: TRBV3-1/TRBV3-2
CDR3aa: CASSSIGAGTGELFF

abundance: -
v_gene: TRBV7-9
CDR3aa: CASSLYQGAPGANVLTF